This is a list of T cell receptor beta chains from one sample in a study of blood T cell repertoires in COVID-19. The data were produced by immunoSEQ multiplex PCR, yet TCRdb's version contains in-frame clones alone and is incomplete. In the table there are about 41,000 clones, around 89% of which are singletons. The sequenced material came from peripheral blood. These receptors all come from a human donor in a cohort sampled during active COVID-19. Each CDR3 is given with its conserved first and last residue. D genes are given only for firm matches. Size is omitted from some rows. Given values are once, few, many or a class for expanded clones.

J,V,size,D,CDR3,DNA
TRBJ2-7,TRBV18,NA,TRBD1,CASSPRTGEGVYEQYF,TGTGCCAGCTCACCACGAACAGGGGAAGGAGTCTACGAGCAGTACTTC
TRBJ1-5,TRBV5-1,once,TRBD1,CASSLQGGNQPQHF,TGCGCCAGCAGCTTACAGGGGGGCAATCAGCCCCAGCATTTT
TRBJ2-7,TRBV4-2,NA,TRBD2,CASSQAGTRAYEQYF,TGTGCCAGCAGCCAAGCCGGGACTAGGGCATACGAGCAGTACTTC
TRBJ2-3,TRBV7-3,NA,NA,CASSFSREDTQYF,TGTGCCAGCAGCTTTTCTCGAGAGGATACGCAGTATTTT
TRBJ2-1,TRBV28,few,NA,CASSLGGVSYNEQFF,TGTGCCAGCAGCTTAGGGGGGGTCTCCTACAATGAGCAGTTCTTC
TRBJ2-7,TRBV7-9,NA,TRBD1,CASSSDRSPYEQYF,TGTGCCAGCAGCTCGGACAGGAGTCCCTACGAGCAGTACTTC
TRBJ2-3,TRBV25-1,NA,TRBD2,CASSDPRAGAMGNTQYF,TGTGCCAGCAGTGACCCTCGAGCGGGAGCGATGGGAAATACGCAGTATTTT
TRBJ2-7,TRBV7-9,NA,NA,CASSPGTAPREQYF,TGTGCCAGCAGCCCAGGGACTGCCCCTCGGGAGCAGTACTTC
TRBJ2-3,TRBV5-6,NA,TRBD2,CASSGLAGGKRTDTQYF,TGTGCCAGCAGCGGGCTAGCGGGAGGGAAACGCACAGATACGCAGTATTTT
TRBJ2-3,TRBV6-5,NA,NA,CASSYRGDAADTQYF,TGTGCCAGCAGTTACCGCGGTGATGCTGCAGATACGCAGTATTTT
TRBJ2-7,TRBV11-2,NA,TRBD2,CASTPRGPSGGEQYF,TGTGCCAGCACCCCAAGAGGTCCTAGCGGGGGCGAGCAGTACTTC
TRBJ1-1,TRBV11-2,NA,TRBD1,CASSPGTGANTEAFF,TGTGCCAGCAGCCCTGGGACAGGGGCGAACACTGAAGCTTTCTTT
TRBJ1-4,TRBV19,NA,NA,CASRRAGWLEKLFF,TGTGCCAGTCGCAGGGCAGGGTGGCTAGAAAAACTGTTTTTT
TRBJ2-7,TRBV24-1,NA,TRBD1,CATSDRGTVYEQYF,TGTGCCACCAGTGACAGGGGGACCGTATACGAGCAGTACTTC
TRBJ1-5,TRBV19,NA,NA,CASSIILGDNQPQHF,TGTGCCAGTAGTATTATTTTAGGGGACAATCAGCCCCAGCATTTT
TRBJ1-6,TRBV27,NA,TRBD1,CASSYTGAFGSPLHF,TGTGCCAGCAGTTATACAGGGGCATTCGGTTCACCCCTCCACTTT
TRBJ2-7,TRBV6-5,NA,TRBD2,CASSQTSGSPYGQYF,TGTGCCAGCAGTCAGACTAGCGGGAGCCCCTACGGGCAGTACTTC
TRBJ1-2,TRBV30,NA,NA,CAWSVLRGVYGYTF,TGTGCCTGGAGTGTACTGCGGGGGGTCTATGGCTACACCTTC
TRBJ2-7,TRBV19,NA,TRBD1,CATSPGTGGYEQYF,TGTGCCACCTCCCCCGGGACAGGGGGGTACGAGCAGTACTTC
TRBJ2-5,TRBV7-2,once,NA,CASSLASNRVSQETQYF,TGTGCCAGCAGCTTAGCGTCGAACAGGGTGAGCCAAGAGACCCAGTACTTC
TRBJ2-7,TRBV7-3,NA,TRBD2,CASSPGAGGIEQYF,TGTGCCAGCAGCCCGGGGGCGGGGGGTATAGAGCAGTACTTC
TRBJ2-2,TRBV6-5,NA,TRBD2,CASSSGGRRELFF,TGTGCCAGCAGTAGCGGCGGGAGACGGGAGCTGTTTTTT
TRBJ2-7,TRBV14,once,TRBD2,CASNSGSTIGEQYF,TGTGCCAGCAATAGCGGGAGTACCATCGGGGAGCAGTACTTC
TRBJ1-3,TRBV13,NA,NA,CASGEGTTGGNTIYF,TGTGCCAGCGGGGAGGGGACAACAGGAGGAAACACCATATATTTT
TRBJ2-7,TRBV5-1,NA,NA,CASSNSPGGYEQYF,TGCGCCAGCAGCAACAGTCCAGGTGGCTACGAGCAGTACTTC
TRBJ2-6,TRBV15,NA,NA,CATSRDNSGANVLTF,TGTGCCACCAGCAGAGATAACTCTGGGGCCAACGTCCTGACTTTC
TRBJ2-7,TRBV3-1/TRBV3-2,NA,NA,CASSHAGYEQYF,TGTGCCAGCAGCCATGCAGGTTACGAGCAGTACTTC
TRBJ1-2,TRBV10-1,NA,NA,CASSDQYYGYTF,TGCGCCAGCAGTGACCAGTACTATGGCTACACCTTC
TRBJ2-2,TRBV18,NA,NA,CASSPQNTGELFF,TGTGCCAGCTCACCCCAGAACACCGGGGAGCTGTTTTTT
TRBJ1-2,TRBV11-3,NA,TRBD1,CASSLGDRVNYGYTF,TGTGCCAGCAGCTTAGGCGACAGGGTCAACTATGGCTACACCTTC
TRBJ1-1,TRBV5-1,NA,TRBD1,CASSPQGLQGNTEAFF,TGCGCCAGCAGCCCACAGGGGCTTCAGGGGAACACTGAAGCTTTCTTT
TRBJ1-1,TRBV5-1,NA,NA,CASRARGNTEAFF,TGCGCCAGCAGGGCCAGGGGGAACACTGAAGCTTTCTTT
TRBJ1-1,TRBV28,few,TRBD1,CASSSKIPTTNQGAVTEAFF,TGTGCCAGCAGTTCCAAAATCCCAACAACTAATCAGGGGGCGGTTACTGAAGCTTTCTTT
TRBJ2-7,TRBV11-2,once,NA,CASSLATARGGEQYF,TGTGCCAGCAGCTTAGCAACCGCTCGAGGCGGCGAGCAGTACTTC
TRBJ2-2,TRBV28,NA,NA,CASSGRGRWLGGELFF,TGTGCCAGCAGTGGCCGAGGTCGATGGCTCGGCGGGGAGCTGTTTTTT
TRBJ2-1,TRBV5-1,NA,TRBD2,CASSLEGLGGYNEQFF,TGCGCCAGCAGCTTGGAGGGACTAGGGGGCTACAATGAGCAGTTCTTC
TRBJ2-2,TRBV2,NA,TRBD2,CASSLRAGGNTGELFF,TGTGCCAGCAGTCTCCGAGCGGGAGGGAACACCGGGGAGCTGTTTTTT
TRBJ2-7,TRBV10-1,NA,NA,CASMARLNAYEQYF,TGCGCCAGCATGGCCAGGCTAAATGCCTACGAGCAGTACTTC
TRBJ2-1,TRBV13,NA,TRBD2,CASSFGGLLRNEQFF,TGTGCCAGCAGCTTTGGGGGACTACTTAGGAATGAGCAGTTCTTC
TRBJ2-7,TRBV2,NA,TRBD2,CASSRTSGGYEQYF,TGTGCCAGCAGTCGGACTAGCGGGGGATACGAGCAGTACTTC
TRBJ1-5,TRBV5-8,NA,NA,CASSLGGRAYQPQHF,TGTGCCAGCAGCTTGGGGGGCAGAGCCTATCAGCCCCAGCATTTT
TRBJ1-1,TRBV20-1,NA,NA,CSAPYTEAFF,TGCAGTGCTCCGTACACTGAAGCTTTCTTT
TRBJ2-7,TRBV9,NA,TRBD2,CASSVGAGVRYEQYF,TGTGCCAGCAGCGTAGGAGCGGGAGTGAGGTACGAGCAGTACTTC
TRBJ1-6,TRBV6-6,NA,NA,CASSPDSSYNSPLHF,TGTGCCAGCAGTCCCGACAGCTCCTATAATTCACCCCTCCACTTT
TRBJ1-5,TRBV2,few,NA,CASSDSNQPQHF,TGTGCCAGCTCAGATAGCAATCAGCCCCAGCATTTT
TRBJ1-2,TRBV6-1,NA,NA,CASSEGEGRNGYTF,TGTGCCAGCAGTGAAGGAGAGGGAAGGAATGGCTACACCTTC
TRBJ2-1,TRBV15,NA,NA,CATSRDSGLDEQFF,TGTGCCACCAGCAGAGATTCAGGGCTTGACGAGCAGTTCTTC
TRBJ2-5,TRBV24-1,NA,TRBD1,CATSDRDRARETQYF,TGTGCCACCAGTGACAGGGACAGGGCAAGGGAGACCCAGTACTTC
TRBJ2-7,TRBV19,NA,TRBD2,CASGLAGYYEQYF,TGTGCCAGTGGACTAGCGGGGTATTACGAGCAGTACTTC
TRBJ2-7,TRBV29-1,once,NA,CSVEGAGEQYF,TGCAGCGTTGAGGGGGCAGGAGAGCAGTACTTC
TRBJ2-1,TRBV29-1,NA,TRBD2,CSVEGGGLARNEQFF,TGCAGCGTTGAGGGTGGGGGACTAGCGCGCAATGAGCAGTTCTTC
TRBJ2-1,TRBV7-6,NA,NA,CASSLAVWERRDNEQFF,TGTGCCAGCAGCTTAGCCGTTTGGGAGCGGCGGGACAATGAGCAGTTCTTC
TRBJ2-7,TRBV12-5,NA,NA,CASANSGGGYEQYF,TGTGCTAGTGCCAACAGCGGAGGAGGCTACGAGCAGTACTTC
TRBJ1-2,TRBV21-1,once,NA,CASSKKGGQPSYGYTF,TGTGCCAGCAGCAAAAAGGGGGGACAGCCCTCCTATGGCTACACCTTC
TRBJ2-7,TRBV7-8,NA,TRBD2,CASSLGLAGGGSYEQYF,TGTGCCAGCAGCTTAGGACTAGCGGGAGGCGGGTCCTACGAGCAGTACTTC
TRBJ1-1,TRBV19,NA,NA,CASRWGGSEAFF,TGTGCCAGTAGATGGGGAGGGAGTGAAGCTTTCTTT
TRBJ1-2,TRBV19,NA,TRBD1,CASSDRELGYGYTF,TGTGCCAGTAGCGACAGGGAACTGGGCTATGGCTACACCTTC
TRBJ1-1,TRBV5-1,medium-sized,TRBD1,CASSAGTGGTEAFF,TGCGCCAGCAGCGCTGGGACAGGGGGCACTGAAGCTTTCTTT